This T cell receptor beta chain was sequenced during a study of identical twins. TCRdb called the 5' RACE reads again in MiXCR, with one record for every CDR3 protein. This table has hundreds of thousands of distinct CDR3 sequences, 21% appearing once. The V gene lost 3 bases and the J gene lost 4 bases, with 25 bases spanning the gap. The CDR3 covers 17 residues. Germline values: CDR1 GTSNPN, CDR2 SVGIG (reference sequence). Study-wide results and limits: Memory repertoires lacked the insertion deficit that abundant cord blood beta clonotypes showed.

As for this clonotype: Its cognate antigen is unknown.

Separately, the same data were catalogued under a study of T cells expressing NK-cell markers. This second study notes: Dominant NKG2C+ clonotypes were found to form about 1.0-7.0% of CD8+ T cells in six donors. Whether expanded NKG2C+ T cell clones were HCMV specific stayed uncertain.

The receptor comes from a young woman in good health. The sequencing input was PBMCs. The chain has TRBV30 and TRBJ2-7; no firm D call. The CDR3 loop reads CAWSNAGRGALRYEQYF. CDR3 bases: TGTGCCTGGAGCAACGCCGGGCGAGGAGCGTTGAGATACGAGCAGTACTTC.